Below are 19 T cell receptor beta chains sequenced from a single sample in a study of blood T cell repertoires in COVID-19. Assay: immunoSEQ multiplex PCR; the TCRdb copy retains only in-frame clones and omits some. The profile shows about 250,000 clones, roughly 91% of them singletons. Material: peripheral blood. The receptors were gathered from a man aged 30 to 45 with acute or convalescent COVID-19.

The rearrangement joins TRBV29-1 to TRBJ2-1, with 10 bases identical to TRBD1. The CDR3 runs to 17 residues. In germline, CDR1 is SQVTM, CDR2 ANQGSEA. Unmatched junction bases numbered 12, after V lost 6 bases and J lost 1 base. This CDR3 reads CSVLRTGGRRSYNEQFF. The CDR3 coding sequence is TGCAGCGTGCTTCGGACAGGGGGTCGTAGGTCCTACAATGAGCAGTTCTTC.

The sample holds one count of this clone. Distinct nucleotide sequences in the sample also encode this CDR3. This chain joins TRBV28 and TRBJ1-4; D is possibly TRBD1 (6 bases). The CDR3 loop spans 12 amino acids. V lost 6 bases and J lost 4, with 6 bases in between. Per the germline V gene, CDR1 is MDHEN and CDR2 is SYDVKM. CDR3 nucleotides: TGTGCCAGCAGACAGGGTAATGAAAAACTGTTTTTT. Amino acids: CASRQGNEKLFF.

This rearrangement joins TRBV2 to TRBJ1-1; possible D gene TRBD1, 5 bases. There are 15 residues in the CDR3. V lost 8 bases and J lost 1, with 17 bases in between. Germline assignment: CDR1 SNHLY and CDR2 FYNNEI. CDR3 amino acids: CASGGWTTPNTEAFF. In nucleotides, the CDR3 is TGTGCCAGCGGTGGGTGGACAACCCCGAACACTGAAGCTTTCTTT.

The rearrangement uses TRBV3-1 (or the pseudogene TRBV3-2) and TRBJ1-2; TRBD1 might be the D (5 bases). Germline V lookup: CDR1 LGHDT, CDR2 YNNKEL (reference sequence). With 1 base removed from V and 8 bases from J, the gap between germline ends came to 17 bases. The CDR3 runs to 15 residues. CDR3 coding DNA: TGTGCCAGCAGCCAAGCCCCCGGACATCTAAGCGGCTACACCTTC. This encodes CASSQAPGHLSGYTF.

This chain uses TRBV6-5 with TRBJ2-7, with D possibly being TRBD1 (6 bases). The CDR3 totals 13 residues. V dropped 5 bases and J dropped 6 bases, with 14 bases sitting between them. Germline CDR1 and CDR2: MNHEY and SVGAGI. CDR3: CASSPGTIGEQYF. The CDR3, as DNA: TGTGCCAGCAGTCCCGGGACAATCGGCGAGCAGTACTTC.

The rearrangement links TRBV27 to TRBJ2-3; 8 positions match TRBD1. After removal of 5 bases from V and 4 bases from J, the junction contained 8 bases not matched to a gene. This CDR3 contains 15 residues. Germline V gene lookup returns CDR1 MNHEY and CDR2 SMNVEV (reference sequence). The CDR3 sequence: CASSRPGQAADTQYF. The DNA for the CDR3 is TGTGCCAGCAGTCGCCCGGGACAGGCCGCAGATACGCAGTATTTT.

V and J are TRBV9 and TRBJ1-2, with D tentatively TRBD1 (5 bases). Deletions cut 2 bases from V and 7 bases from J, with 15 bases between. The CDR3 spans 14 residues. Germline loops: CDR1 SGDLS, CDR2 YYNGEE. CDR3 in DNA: TGTGCCAGCAGCGTCGGCCTCGACAGTCGTGGCTACACCTTC. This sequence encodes CASSVGLDSRGYTF.

The CDR3 DNA reads as TGTGCCAGCAGCCTAAGGGGGGGGTCCGCGCATGGCTACACCTTC. Translation: CASSLRGGSAHGYTF. The chain joins TRBV3-1 (or the pseudogene TRBV3-2) to TRBJ1-2, with a tentative D call TRBD1 (6 bases). Between the trimmed V and J ends, which lost 4 bases and 6 bases, there was a span of 18 bases. Looked up from germline, CDR1 is LGHDT and CDR2 is YNNKEL (reference sequence). The CDR3 runs to 15 residues.

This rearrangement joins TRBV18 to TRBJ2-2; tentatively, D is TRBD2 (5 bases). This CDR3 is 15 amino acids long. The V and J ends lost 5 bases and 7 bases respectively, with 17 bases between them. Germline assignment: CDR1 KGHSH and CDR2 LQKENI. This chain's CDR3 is CASSVSEGFVGELFF. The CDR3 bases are TGTGCCAGCTCAGTAAGTGAGGGATTCGTCGGGGAGCTGTTTTTT.

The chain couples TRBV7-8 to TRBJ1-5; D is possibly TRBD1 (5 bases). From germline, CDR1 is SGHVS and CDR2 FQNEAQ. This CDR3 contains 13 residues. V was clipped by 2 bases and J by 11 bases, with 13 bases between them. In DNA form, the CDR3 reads TGTGCCAGCAGCTTAACACCCTCGGGGGCCCAGCATTTT. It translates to CASSLTPSGAQHF. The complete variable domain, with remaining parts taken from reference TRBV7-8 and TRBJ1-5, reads GAGVSQSPRYKVAKRGQDVALRCDPISGHVSLFWYQQALGQGPEFLTYFQNEAQLDKSGLPSDRFFAERPEGSVSTLKIQRTQQEDSAVYLCASSLTPSGAQHFGDGTRLSIL.

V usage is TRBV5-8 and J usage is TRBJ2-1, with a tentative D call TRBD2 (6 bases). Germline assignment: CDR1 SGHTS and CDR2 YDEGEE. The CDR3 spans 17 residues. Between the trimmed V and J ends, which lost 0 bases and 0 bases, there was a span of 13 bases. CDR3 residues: CASSLVAGLFSYNEQFF. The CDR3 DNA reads TGTGCCAGCAGCTTGGTAGCCGGACTATTCTCCTACAATGAGCAGTTCTTC.

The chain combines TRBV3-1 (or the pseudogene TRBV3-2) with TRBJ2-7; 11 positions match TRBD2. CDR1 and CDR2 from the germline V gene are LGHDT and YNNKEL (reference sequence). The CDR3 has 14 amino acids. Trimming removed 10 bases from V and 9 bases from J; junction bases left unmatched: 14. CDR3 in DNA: TGTGCCACCGCTTCCACTAGCGGGAGCAAGGTGCAGTACTTC. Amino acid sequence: CATASTSGSKVQYF.

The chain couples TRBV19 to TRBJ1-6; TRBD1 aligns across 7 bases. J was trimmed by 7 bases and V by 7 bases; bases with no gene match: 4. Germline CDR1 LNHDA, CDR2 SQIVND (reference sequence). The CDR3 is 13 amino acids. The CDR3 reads CASKSTGNSPLHF. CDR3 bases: TGTGCCAGTAAGTCGACAGGGAATTCACCCCTCCACTTT.

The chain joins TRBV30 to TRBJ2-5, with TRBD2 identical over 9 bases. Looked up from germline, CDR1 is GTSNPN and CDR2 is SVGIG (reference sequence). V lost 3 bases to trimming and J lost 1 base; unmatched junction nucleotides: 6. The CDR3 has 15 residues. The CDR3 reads CAWRVRGRAQETQYF. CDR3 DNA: TGTGCCTGGAGGGTGCGCGGGAGGGCCCAAGAGACCCAGTACTTC. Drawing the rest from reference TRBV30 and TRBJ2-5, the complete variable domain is SQTIHQWPATLVQPVGSPLSLECTVEGTSNPNLYWYRQAAGRGLQLLFYSVGIGQISSEVPQNLSASRPQDRQFILSSKKLLLSDSGFYLCAWRVRGRAQETQYFGPGTRLLVL.

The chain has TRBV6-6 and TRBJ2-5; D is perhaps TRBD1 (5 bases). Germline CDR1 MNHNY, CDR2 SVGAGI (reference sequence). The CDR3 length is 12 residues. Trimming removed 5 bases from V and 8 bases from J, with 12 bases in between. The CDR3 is CASSKTESTQYF. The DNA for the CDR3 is TGTGCCAGCAGTAAGACAGAGAGCACCCAGTACTTC.

This CDR3 is CASSPSDRGNEKLFF. CDR3 in DNA: TGTGCCAGCAGTCCATCGGACAGGGGGAATGAAAAACTGTTTTTT. This chain joins TRBV6-6 and TRBJ1-4; 10 nucleotides line up with TRBD1. This CDR3 is built from 15 residues. Germline CDR1 and CDR2: MNHNY and SVGAGI (reference sequence). With V trimmed by 5 bases and J by 5 bases, 5 bases remained unmatched.

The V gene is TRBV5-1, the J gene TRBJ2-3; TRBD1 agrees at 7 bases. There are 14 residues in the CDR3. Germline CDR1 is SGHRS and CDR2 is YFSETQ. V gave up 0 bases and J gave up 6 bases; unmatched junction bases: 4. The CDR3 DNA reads TGCGCCAGCAGCTTGGTAGGGGGCGGGGATACGCAGTATTTT. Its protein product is CASSLVGGGDTQYF.

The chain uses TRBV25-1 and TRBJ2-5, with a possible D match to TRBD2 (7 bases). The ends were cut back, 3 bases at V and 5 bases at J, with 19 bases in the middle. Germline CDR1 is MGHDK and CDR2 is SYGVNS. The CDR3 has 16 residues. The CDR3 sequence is CASSDPRGAPGETQYF. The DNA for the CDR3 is TGTGCCAGCAGTGATCCCCGGGGGGCCCCCGGGGAGACCCAGTACTTC.

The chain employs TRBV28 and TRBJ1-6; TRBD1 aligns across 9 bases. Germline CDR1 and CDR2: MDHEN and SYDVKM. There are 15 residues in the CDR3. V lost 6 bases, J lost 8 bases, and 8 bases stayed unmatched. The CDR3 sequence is CASSTPGQGDSPLHF. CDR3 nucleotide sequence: TGTGCCAGCAGCACCCCGGGACAGGGAGATTCACCCCTCCACTTT.